These 2 T cell receptor beta chains came from one sample sequenced in a study of CD8 T cells in Susac syndrome. After extraction with the RNeasy kit, roughly 0.5 to 1 ug of the RNA was reverse transcribed using random hexamers. One entry per CDR3 protein, called by TCRdb with MiXCR from the immunoSEQ multiplex PCR reads. The repertoire consists of some 260,000 distinct CDR3 sequences, with 80% to 95% occurring once and the leading ten covering around 0.067%. The sequenced material came from CD4+ T cells from PBMCs. Every receptor here comes from a human donor with multiple sclerosis.

The rearrangement links TRBV2 to TRBJ2-2; the D is unclear. This CDR3 comprises 12 residues. V was trimmed by 6 bases and J by 3 bases, leaving 5 bases between them. The germline V gene has CDR1 SNHLY and CDR2 FYNNEI. The CDR3 bases are TGTGCCAGCAGAATCCACACCGGGGAGCTGTTTTTT. Translation: CASRIHTGELFF.

V is TRBV2 and J is TRBJ1-1; D is possibly TRBD1 (6 bases). Trimming stripped 6 bases from V and 2 bases from J, with 10 bases between. Germline CDR1 and CDR2: SNHLY and FYNNEI. The CDR3 totals 13 residues. The CDR3 reads CASRGTLNTEAFF. The CDR3 nucleotides read TGTGCCAGCAGAGGGACACTTAACACTGAAGCTTTCTTT.